These 21 T cell receptor beta chains originate from one sample sequenced in a study of regulatory T cells in long-lasting Graves disease. Time point described: persistent/refractory GD, antithyroid drugs over 5 years with positive TRAb. PBMC RNA was the source of the TCR library. The TCR beta library used iRepertoire HTBI primers with Arm-PCR amplification of CDR3. Each CDR3 protein gets one entry after TCRdb re-called the multiplex PCR reads with MiXCR. The sample contains 400,000 to 500,000 distinct CDR3 sequences, 20% of which appear only once. Source: peripheral blood mononuclear cells (PBMCs), taken when the disease was refractory, from a patient treated with antithyroid drugs. All receptors derive from a female donor with Graves disease.

V gene TRBV29-1 combines with J gene TRBJ2-2; possible D gene TRBD2, 5 bases. Germline V CDR1 and CDR2: SQVTM, ANQGSEA. The CDR3 consists of 14 residues. Trimming took 6 bases from V and 5 from J, leaving 16 bases between them. CDR3 nucleotides: TGCAGCGTCCAGGACGTTCGGGGAACCGGGGAGCTGTTTTTT. It yields the protein CSVQDVRGTGELFF.

This clonotype was seen a single time. This may come from a read error, since a much larger clone is one base off. This chain links TRBV10-3 with TRBJ1-2; D is perhaps TRBD1 (5 bases). Germline CDR1 is ENHRY and CDR2 is SYGVKD. The CDR3 sequence is 12 residues long. This CDR3 reads CATGTEIYGHTF. Here the CDR3 DNA reads TGTGCCACCGGGACGGAAATCTATGGCCACACCTTC.

This clonotype has just a few counts. This chain joins TRBV13 and TRBJ2-7, with D uncertain. The CDR3 length is 13 residues. V lost 5 bases to trimming and J lost 3 bases, with 11 bases between them. CDR1 PRHDT and CDR2 FYEKMQ come from the germline V gene (reference sequence). CDR3 nucleotide sequence: TGTGCCAGCAGCCCACCCGGGTTCTACGAGCAGTACTTC. This gives the protein CASSPPGFYEQYF.

V usage is TRBV19 and J usage is TRBJ2-5, with 9 positions matching TRBD2. The CDR3 is made up of 14 amino acids. The junction had 6 bases not matched to a gene; V was cut back by 6 bases and J by 4 bases. Germline V CDR1 and CDR2: LNHDA, SQIVND (reference sequence). The CDR3 nucleotides read TGTGCCAGTAGGCTTAGCGGGAGTTCAGAGACCCAGTACTTC. This codes for CASRLSGSSETQYF.

This clonotype was found many times. The chain employs TRBV6-5 and TRBJ2-7; D not certain. The germline gives CDR1 MNHEY, CDR2 SVGAGI. The V end lost 4 bases, the J end lost 2 bases, and 6 bases lay between the germline ends. The CDR3 totals 12 residues. The CDR3 sequence is CASSSLTYEQYF. The CDR3, as DNA: TGTGCCAGCAGTTCTCTTACCTACGAGCAGTACTTC.

This clonotype appeared many times. The V gene is TRBV10-2, the J gene TRBJ2-5; D might be TRBD2 (6 bases). CDR3 length: 17 residues. V lost 2 bases and J 5 bases, leaving 21 bases between the germline ends. Germline-derived CDR1 and CDR2 are WSHSY and SAAADI. The CDR3 loop reads CASSEGLSGSAGETQYF. CDR3 sequence (DNA): TGCGCCAGCAGTGAGGGTCTAAGCGGGTCCGCTGGTGAGACCCAGTACTTC.

The chain couples TRBV3-1 to TRBJ2-7, with unresolved D. Between the trimmed V and J ends, which lost 5 bases and 6 bases, there was a span of 14 bases. The CDR3 sequence is 13 residues long. The germline V gene encodes CDR1 LGHDT and CDR2 YNNKEL (reference sequence). The CDR3 DNA reads TGTGCCAGCAGCGAAACTAATCCCGGCGAGCAGTACTTC. Encoded protein: CASSETNPGEQYF.

This clonotype was counted many times. The chain couples TRBV28 to TRBJ2-7; D not resolved. V was trimmed by 6 bases and J by 6 bases, leaving 9 bases between them. The CDR3 covers 11 residues. CDR1 and CDR2 from the germline V gene are MDHEN and SYDVKM. The CDR3 is CASSTRPEQYF. The CDR3 nucleotides are TGTGCCAGCAGCACCAGGCCCGAGCAGTACTTC.

A note on this clonotype: Because the CDR3 is missing its conserved closing phenylalanine or tryptophan, this is likely a read error. The chain combines TRBV15 with TRBJ2-6; the D gene is possibly TRBD2 (5 bases). Trimming stripped 5 bases from V and 4 bases from J, with 9 bases between. Germline V gene sequence: CDR1 LNHNV, CDR2 YYDKDF (reference sequence). The CDR3 is 14 amino acids. The DNA of the CDR3 is TGTGCCACCAGCGCCCCGGGGGGGGCCAACGTCCTGACTCTC. It codes for CATSAPGGANVLTL.

This clonotype was counted ten times or more. This sequence joins TRBV14 and TRBJ2-5; D not certain. CDR1 is SGHDN and CDR2 is FVKESK in the germline V gene. V lost 0 bases to trimming and J lost 0 bases, with 11 bases between them. This CDR3 has 16 residues. In DNA form, the CDR3 reads TGTGCCAGCAGCCAAGATACGCAGATCTACCAAGAGACCCAGTACTTC. Residues: CASSQDTQIYQETQYF.

The V call is TRBV12-3 or TRBV12-4, the J call TRBJ1-1; the match to TRBD1 covers 8 bases. CDR3 length equals 14 residues. V dropped 1 base and J dropped 5; count of bases not matched to a gene: 3. As DNA, the CDR3 is TGTGCCAGCAGTTTAGATCGACAGGGGACTGAAGCTTTCTTT. Translation gives CASSLDRQGTEAFF.

This clonotype was recorded at least ten times. V is TRBV29-1 and J is TRBJ1-1; D unclear. The CDR3 is 12 residues long. Germline V lookup: CDR1 SQVTM, CDR2 ANQGSEA. V was cut by 5 bases and J by 2 bases, with 9 bases left in between. The CDR3 DNA follows: TGCAGCGTTATCTCCGGAAACACTGAAGCTTTCTTT. Residues: CSVISGNTEAFF.

With respect to this clonotype: A junction end diverges from the germline sequence, so it may reflect a read error. CDR3 coding DNA: TGTGCCAGCAGTTCCACAGCTCGTCGGTCTTTT. Its translation: CASSSTARRSF. The V gene is TRBV6-2 or TRBV6-3, the J gene TRBJ1-3, with D uncertain. The V gene's germline CDR1 is MNHEY and CDR2 SVGEGT. The CDR3 extends over 11 amino acids.

The chain recombines TRBV5-1 with TRBJ2-7; 8 bases match TRBD2. From germline, CDR1 is SGHRS and CDR2 YFSETQ. The CDR3 sequence is 17 residues long. Trimming took 6 bases from V and 2 from J; bases not matched to a gene: 16. The CDR3 here is CASKRDYSLAETYEQYF. DNA of the CDR3: TGCGCCAGCAAACGGGACTACTCACTAGCGGAGACCTACGAGCAGTACTTC.

This clonotype has only a few counts. This may stem from a read error, because a much larger clone lies one nucleotide away. V is TRBV28 and J is TRBJ2-7, with D perhaps being TRBD1 or TRBD2 (6 bases each). Germline CDR1 and CDR2: MDHEN and SYDVKM. CDR3 length: 14 residues. The CDR3 nucleotides are TGTGCCAGCAGTTTAAGGGGGGCCTCCCACGAGCAGTACTTC. Protein: CASSLRGASHEQYF. The full variable domain, with the rest looked up from reference TRBV28 and TRBJ2-7, is DVKVTQSSRYLVKRTGEKVFLECVQDMDHENMFWYRQDPGLGLRLIYFSYDVKMKEKGDIPEGYSVSREKKERFSLILESASTNQTSMYLCASSLRGASHEQYFGPGTRLTVT.

At least ten counts were recorded for this clonotype. V and J are TRBV6-2 or TRBV6-3 and TRBJ2-5; D remains unclear. Trimming left V 3 bases short and J 1 base short, with 6 bases between. Germline V CDR1 and CDR2: MNHEY, SVGEGT. The CDR3 is 13 amino acids. In DNA, the CDR3 is TGTGCCAGCAGTTATGGGTTCCAAGAGACCCAGTACTTC. It specifies CASSYGFQETQYF.

V is TRBV13 and J is TRBJ2-7, with 9 bases aligning to TRBD1. CDR3 length: 17 amino acids. Germline-derived CDR1 and CDR2 are PRHDT and FYEKMQ (reference sequence). V shed 1 base, J shed 5 bases, and the junction held 12 bases outside the gene matches. The CDR3 here is CASSLDAYRGPHHEQYF. The CDR3 coding sequence is TGTGCCAGCAGCTTAGATGCCTACAGGGGGCCCCACCACGAGCAGTACTTC.

This clonotype was seen ten or more times. The rearrangement joins TRBV12-3 or TRBV12-4 to TRBJ1-1, with D uncertain. CDR3 size: 12 residues. The V and J ends lost 7 bases and 1 base respectively, with 7 bases between them. For the CDR3, the DNA is TGTGCCAGCACTAACAAGAACACTGAAGCTTTCTTT. Encoded protein: CASTNKNTEAFF.

This clonotype has ten or more counts. This chain connects TRBV2 to TRBJ2-5; D is possibly TRBD1 or TRBD2 (5 bases each). The CDR3 has 13 amino acids. CDR1 is SNHLY and CDR2 is FYNNEI in the germline V gene. Trimming cost V 6 bases and J 7 bases, with 15 bases left between them. The DNA for the CDR3 is TGTGCCAGCAGGCCTACCCATGGGGGGACCCAGTACTTC. Protein product: CASRPTHGGTQYF. Complete variable domain (other parts from reference TRBV2 and TRBJ2-5): EPEVTQTPSHQVTQMGQEVILRCVPISNHLYFYWYRQILGQKVEFLVSFYNNEISEKSEIFDDQFSVERPDGSNFTLKIRSTKLEDSAMYFCASRPTHGGTQYFGPGTRLLVL.

V usage is TRBV6-1 and J usage is TRBJ1-5, with unresolved D. Looked up from germline, CDR1 is MNHNS and CDR2 is SASEGT. This CDR3 contains 11 residues. Trimming took 8 bases from V and 3 from J, leaving 5 bases between them. This CDR3 reads CASGVNQPQHF. CDR3 nucleotide sequence: TGTGCCAGCGGAGTCAATCAGCCCCAGCATTTT.

In its sample, this clonotype was seen many times. The V call is TRBV28, the J call TRBJ2-7, with 10 bases matching TRBD1. The V gene end was trimmed by 5 bases and the J gene end by 5 bases; junction bases not matched to a gene: 6. The CDR3 runs 14 residues. Germline V gene sequence: CDR1 MDHEN, CDR2 SYDVKM. DNA for the CDR3: TGTGCCAGCAGTCCGACCGGGACAGGGGACGAGCAGTACTTC. Protein sequence: CASSPTGTGDEQYF.